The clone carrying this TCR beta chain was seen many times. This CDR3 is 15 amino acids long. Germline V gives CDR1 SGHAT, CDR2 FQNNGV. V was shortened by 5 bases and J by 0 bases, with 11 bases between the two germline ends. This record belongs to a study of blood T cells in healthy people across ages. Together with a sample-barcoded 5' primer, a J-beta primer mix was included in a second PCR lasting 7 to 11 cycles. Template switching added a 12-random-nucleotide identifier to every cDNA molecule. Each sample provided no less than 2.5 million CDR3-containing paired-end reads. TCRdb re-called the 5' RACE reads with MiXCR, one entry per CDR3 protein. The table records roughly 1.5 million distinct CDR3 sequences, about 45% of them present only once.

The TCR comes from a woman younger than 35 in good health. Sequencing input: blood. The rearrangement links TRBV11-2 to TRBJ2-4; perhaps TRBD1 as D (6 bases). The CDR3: CASSLDRLAKNIQYF. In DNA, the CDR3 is TGTGCCAGCAGCCTTGACAGGCTAGCCAAAAACATTCAGTACTTC.